Presented here are 14 T cell receptor beta chains from one specimen sequenced in a study of cytomegalovirus exposure and HLA in healthy donors. The study ran its PCR with 60 Vbeta and 13 Jbeta primers. The data were produced by immunoSEQ multiplex PCR, yet TCRdb's version contains in-frame clones alone and is incomplete. Among 65,000 to 75,000 clones listed, 74% were seen once. Sequencing was performed on PBMCs. These TCRs come from a woman in her sixties or seventies in good health and CMV-seropositive.

This sequence joins TRBV30 and TRBJ1-2; TRBD1 might be the D (5 bases). This CDR3 comprises 12 residues. V was trimmed by 2 bases and J by 8 bases, leaving 12 bases between them. CDR1 and CDR2 (germline): GTSNPN, SVGIG (reference sequence). This chain's CDR3 is CAWSRGVGGYTF. In DNA form, the CDR3 reads TGTGCCTGGAGTCGGGGGGTAGGGGGCTACACCTTC.

The V gene is TRBV4-1, the J gene TRBJ2-7, with 12 bases identical to TRBD2. Germline V gives CDR1 MGHRA, CDR2 YSYEKL. The CDR3 loop spans 16 amino acids. With V trimmed by 4 bases and J by 1 base, 5 bases remained unmatched. The CDR3 DNA reads TGCGCCAGCAGCCCTGAAACTAGCGGGAGGTCCTACGAGCAGTACTTC. Amino acids: CASSPETSGRSYEQYF.

The chain carries TRBV5-1 and TRBJ1-1; 7 bases agree with TRBD1. The length of the CDR3 is 15 residues. V shed 4 bases and J 7 bases; nucleotides not matched to a gene: 13. Germline V gives CDR1 SGHRS, CDR2 YFSETQ. The CDR3 loop reads CASSRTGGGAGEAFF. The CDR3 DNA is TGCGCCAGCAGCCGTACCGGAGGGGGCGCCGGTGAAGCTTTCTTT.

This clone was seen only a few times. V usage is TRBV10-3 and J usage is TRBJ1-6, with a possible D match to TRBD1 (5 bases). V lost 2 bases and J lost 5, with 7 bases in between. The CDR3 has 14 residues. Germline-derived CDR1 and CDR2 are ENHRY and SYGVKD. This chain's CDR3 is CAISEVTDNSPLHF. The CDR3 nucleotides read TGTGCCATCAGTGAGGTGACAGATAATTCACCCCTCCACTTT.

As for this clone: The junction differs from germline at one of its ends, possibly a read error. The chain couples TRBV10-3 to TRBJ2-2, with 9 bases aligning to TRBD1. The length of the CDR3 is 14 residues. Germline CDR1 is ENHRY and CDR2 is SYGVKD. DNA for the CDR3: TGTGCCATCAGCGGGACAGGGAACTCCGGGGAGCTGTTTTTT. Translating gives CAISGTGNSGELFF.

This clone was observed a handful of times. The junction departs from germline at one end; a sequencing error may be responsible. The genes are TRBV7-3 and TRBJ2-3, with 10 bases fitting TRBD2. CDR1 and CDR2 from the germline V gene are SGHTA and FQGTGA. The CDR3 runs 15 residues. The CDR3 spells CASSLTSGETDTQYF. As DNA, the CDR3 is TGTGCCAGCAGCCTAACTAGCGGGGAGACAGATACGCAGTATTTT.

The chain uses TRBV5-1 and TRBJ1-1; D is possibly TRBD1 (5 bases). The CDR3 runs 13 residues. Germline V gives CDR1 SGHRS, CDR2 YFSETQ. V dropped 4 bases and J dropped 1 base, with 8 bases sitting between them. CDR3 sequence reads: CASSIDRNTEAFF. DNA for the CDR3: TGCGCCAGCAGCATTGACAGGAACACTGAAGCTTTCTTT.

V usage is TRBV29-1 and J usage is TRBJ1-3; TRBD1 matches 8 bases. Germline V gene lookup returns CDR1 SQVTM and CDR2 ANQGSEA. V was clipped by 8 bases and J by 0 bases; unmatched bases: 3. The CDR3 has 13 residues. The CDR3 is CSHTGGSGNTIYF. CDR3 nucleotides: TGCAGCCACACAGGGGGCTCTGGAAACACCATATATTTT.

In this sample, this clone turned up once. The CDR3 DNA reads as TGTGCCAGCAGCTCCAGACAGGGGAGCCACGAGCAGTACTTC. Residues: CASSSRQGSHEQYF. The chain uses TRBV11-3 and TRBJ2-5; 8 nucleotides agree with TRBD1. The J call is doubtful: the DNA matches TRBJ2-7 better. The germline CDR1 and CDR2 sequences are SGHNT and YENEEA. CDR3 length: 14 residues.

The chain carries TRBV2 and TRBJ2-3; 8 nucleotides agree with TRBD2. Losses at the gene ends were 7 bases for V and 6 bases for J; bases not matched to a gene: 3. The CDR3 spans 12 residues. CDR1 and CDR2 (germline): SNHLY, FYNNEI. CDR3 protein: CASKRETDTQYF. DNA of the CDR3: TGTGCCAGCAAGCGGGAGACTGATACGCAGTATTTT.

The chain's CDR3 is CASSETGFVGQPQHF. The DNA of the CDR3 is TGTGCCAGCAGCGAGACTGGGTTTGTAGGACAGCCCCAGCATTTT. The chain joins TRBV9 to TRBJ1-5; the D is unclear. V lost 3 bases and J 7 bases, leaving 17 bases between the germline ends. The CDR3 runs 15 residues. Germline CDR1 is SGDLS and CDR2 is YYNGEE. Combining the CDR3 with reference TRBV9 and TRBJ1-5 gives the whole variable domain DSGVTQTPKHLITATGQRVTLRCSPRSGDLSVYWYQQSLDQGLQFLIQYYNGEERAKGNILERFSAQQFPDLHSELNLSSLELGDSALYFCASSETGFVGQPQHFGDGTRLSIL.

J is TRBJ2-1 and V is TRBV6-1; 10 bases align to TRBD2. CDR3 length: 15 amino acids. The junction had 3 bases not matched to a gene; V was cut back by 4 bases and J by 3 bases. CDR1 and CDR2 (germline): MNHNS, SASEGT. The CDR3, as DNA: TGTGCCAGCAGTGTTAGCGGGGGGTACTACAATGAGCAGTTCTTC. This sequence encodes CASSVSGGYYNEQFF.

This chain links TRBV19 with TRBJ2-1, with 8 bases lining up with TRBD1. Germline V gene data show CDR1 as LNHDA and CDR2 as SQIVND (reference sequence). The V gene end was trimmed by 10 bases and the J gene end by 8 bases; junction bases not matched to a gene: 13. This CDR3 has 14 amino acids. The CDR3 here is CATASDRGGDEQFF. The DNA of the CDR3 is TGTGCCACCGCCTCCGACAGGGGTGGCGATGAGCAGTTCTTC.

V usage is TRBV7-9 and J usage is TRBJ2-1, with TRBD2 identical over 14 bases. Germline CDR1 SEHNR, CDR2 FQNEAQ (reference sequence). The ends lost 5 bases at V and 0 bases at J; junction bases unmatched: 3. This CDR3 comprises 17 residues. CDR3 loop: CASSGLAGGGSYNEQFF. CDR3 DNA: TGTGCCAGCAGCGGACTAGCGGGAGGTGGCTCCTACAATGAGCAGTTCTTC.